The 8 T cell receptor beta chains reported below all come from one sample, sequenced in a study of blood T cells in healthy people across ages (dated by TCRdb to between 2014 and 2017). The method was 5' RACE. This sample was sequenced with an Illumina HiSeq 2500. The second PCR ran for roughly 7 to 11 cycles and used a J-beta primer mix along with a sample-barcoded 5' primer. The public sequencing data were trimmed at Q25 with fastp and processed into clonotypes with MiXCR by TCRdb, which kept only in-frame beta chains. Rows matching on CDR3 protein sequence are summarized as one entry with the most common DNA and genes. This sample gives about 760,000 distinct CDR3 sequences in total; 56% of them show up just once. Jointly, the top ten make up roughly 24% of the sample. The sequencing input was blood. These receptors originate from a man aged 40-49 years in good health.

The V call is TRBV7-2, the J call TRBJ2-7; D remains unclear. TRBJ2-5 explains the end of the DNA better; the J call may be wrong. The CDR3 extends over 14 amino acids. Germline assignment: CDR1 SGHTA and CDR2 FQGNSA. The DNA of the CDR3 is TGTGCCAGCAGCTTAGGGCCTTCTGCAGGGACCCAGTACTTC. It codes for CASSLGPSAGTQYF.

CDR3 loop: CASSYRLAGEGADTQYF. DNA for the CDR3: TGTGCCAGCAGTTACCGGCTAGCGGGGGAGGGCGCAGATACGCAGTATTTT. The rearrangement links TRBV6-5 to TRBJ2-3; TRBD2 matches at 10 bases. The J segment lost 4 bases and the V segment lost 2 bases, leaving 9 bases of the junction unmatched. The CDR3 is 17 amino acids. The germline V gene encodes CDR1 MNHEY and CDR2 SVGAGI.

In its sample, this clonotype was seen a few times. CDR3 bases: TGCGCCAGCAAACATCCGGACAGGTCCAATGAGCAGTTCTTC. Translated: CASKHPDRSNEQFF. The rearrangement uses TRBV5-1 and TRBJ2-1; 7 bases are shared with TRBD1. CDR1 and CDR2 (germline): SGHRS, YFSETQ. This CDR3 spans 14 amino acids. V trimming: 6 bases; J trimming: 6 bases; junction bases outside the gene matches: 9.

In regard to this clonotype: The junction shows a germline mismatch at one end, possibly a read error. The rearrangement joins TRBV6-2 or TRBV6-3 to TRBJ1-5; weak D call: TRBD1 (5 bases). This CDR3 spans 15 amino acids. CDR1 is MNHEY, CDR2 SVGEGT, per germline. CDR3 DNA sequence: TGTGCCGGCAGCCCCGGCGGTTCCCAGGGTCAGCCCCAGCATTTT. As protein: CAGSPGGSQGQPQHF.

This chain uses TRBV7-2 with TRBJ2-1, with D possibly being TRBD2 (6 bases). The V end lost 2 bases, the J end lost 6 bases, and 17 bases lay between the germline ends. CDR3 size: 16 residues. Per the germline V gene, CDR1 is SGHTA and CDR2 is FQGNSA. CDR3 DNA sequence: TGTGCCAGCAGCTTACCGGTTTCACTAGCCCGCAATGAGCAGTTCTTC. Protein sequence: CASSLPVSLARNEQFF.

This clonotype was seen a handful of times. CDR3 sequence: CAISDPGLALNNEQFF. As DNA, the CDR3 is TGTGCCATCAGTGATCCCGGACTAGCGCTTAATAATGAGCAGTTCTTC. The rearrangement links TRBV10-3 to TRBJ2-1; 9 bases are a match to TRBD2. This CDR3 is 16 amino acids long. The ends lost 3 bases at V and 7 bases at J; junction bases unmatched: 10. The V gene's germline CDR1 is ENHRY and CDR2 SYGVKD.

The rearrangement links TRBV20-1 to TRBJ2-5; 11 nucleotides line up with TRBD2. V trimming: 6 bases; J trimming: 3 bases; junction bases outside the gene matches: 9. This CDR3 contains 15 residues. CDR1 is DFQATT and CDR2 is SNEGSKA in the germline V gene (reference sequence). The CDR3 sequence is CSAEPRGLAEETQYF. Here the CDR3 DNA reads TGCAGTGCGGAACCCAGGGGACTAGCGGAAGAGACCCAGTACTTC.

A remark on this clonotype: A read error may produce the germline difference seen at one junction end. The chain couples TRBV6-6 to TRBJ2-3, with 11 nucleotides matching TRBD2. The germline V gene has CDR1 MNHNY and CDR2 SVGAGI (reference sequence). CDR3 length: 17 amino acids. CDR3 in DNA: TGTGCCAGCAGTTACCTGTTAGGACTAGCGGGCACAGGTACGCAGTATTTT. It translates to CASSYLLGLAGTGTQYF.